This paragraph reports one T cell receptor beta chain. These data are taken from a study of blood T cell repertoires in COVID-19. Overall study: Collection of acute and convalescent COVID-19 samples took place in the United States, Italy and Spain. PBMCs, B-cell-depleted T cells, or T cells provided the cDNA or gDNA that made up the material.

In the original analysis: It was from reference gene primer amplification that nucleated cell counts were estimated. Measured with immunoSEQ multiplex PCR; TCRdb has only the in-frame clones, and not every one. V and J calls and clone size are as listed in that table; D and trimming were resolved from the DNA. This sample has a few hundred thousand clones, with around 86% found just once. The sequencing sample was made of peripheral blood. The receptor was derived from a woman in her 70s with active or convalescent COVID-19.

The CDR3 protein is CASSYEGTGYSNQPQHF. The DNA of the CDR3 is TGTGCCAGCAGTTACGAGGGGACAGGCTATAGCAATCAGCCCCAGCATTTT. The J gene is TRBJ1-5, the V gene TRBV6-2 or TRBV6-3; 8 nucleotides line up with TRBD1. V shed 2 bases, J shed 0 bases, and the junction held 6 bases outside the gene matches. In germline, CDR1 is MNHEY, CDR2 SVGEGT. The CDR3 covers 17 residues.